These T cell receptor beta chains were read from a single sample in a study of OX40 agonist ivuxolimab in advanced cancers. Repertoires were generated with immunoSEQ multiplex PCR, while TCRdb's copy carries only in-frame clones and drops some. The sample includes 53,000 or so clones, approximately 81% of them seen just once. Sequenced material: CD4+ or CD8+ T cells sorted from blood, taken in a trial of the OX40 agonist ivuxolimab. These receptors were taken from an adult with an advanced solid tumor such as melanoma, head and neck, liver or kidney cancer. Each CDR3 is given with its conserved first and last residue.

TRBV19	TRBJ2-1	CASSIVFGTSGRNEQFF
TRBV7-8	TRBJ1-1	CASSSRPQNTEAFF
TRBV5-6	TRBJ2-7	CASSRDRGSYEQYF
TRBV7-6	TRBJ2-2	CASSLVPLRRNRDRANTGELFF
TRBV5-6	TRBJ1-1	CASSLVFGTGENTEAFF
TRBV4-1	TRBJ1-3	CASSQDRGQYTIYF
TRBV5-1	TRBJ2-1	CASSLDRVGPNEQFF
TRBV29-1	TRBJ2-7	CSARTGSHEQYF
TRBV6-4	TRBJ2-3	CASSRGTGATDTQYF
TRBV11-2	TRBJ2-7	CASSLTRARQGAYEQYF
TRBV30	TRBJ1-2	CAWSVGTPRGNYGYTF
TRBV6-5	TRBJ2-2	CASSSGTASYTGELFF
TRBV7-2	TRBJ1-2	CASSSQTETYGYTF
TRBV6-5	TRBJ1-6	CASSSGLRNSPLHF
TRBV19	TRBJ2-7	CASSTRRGSYEQYF
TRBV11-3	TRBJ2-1	CASSFKADNNEQFF
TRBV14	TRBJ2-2	CASSQARGLAGVTTGELFF
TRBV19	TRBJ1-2	CASSTNPTGGNGYTF
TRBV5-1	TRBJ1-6	CASSLAGPENNSPLHF
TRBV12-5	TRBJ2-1	CASGEGLAAYNEQFF
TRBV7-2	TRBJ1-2	CASSLAPANYGYTF
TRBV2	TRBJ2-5	CASSGQEEFAQYF
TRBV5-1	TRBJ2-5	CASSSGTGGYQETQYF
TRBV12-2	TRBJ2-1	CAGYGLAPYNEQFF
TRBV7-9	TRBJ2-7	CASSLVSVTYEQYF
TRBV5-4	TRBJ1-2	CASSPGRGAGGYTF
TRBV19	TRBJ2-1	CASGFTRDFSNEQFF
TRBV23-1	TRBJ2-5	CASSRTEQETQYF
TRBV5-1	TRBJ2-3	CASSLASTPTDTQYF
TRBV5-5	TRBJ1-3	CASSYGQERNTIYF
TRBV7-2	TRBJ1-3	CASSPGLGNTIYF
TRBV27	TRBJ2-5	CASSLTSGRETQYF
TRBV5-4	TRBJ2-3	CASSKGTLKADTQYF
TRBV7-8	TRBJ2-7	CASSAREGAYEQYF
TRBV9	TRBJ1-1	CASSVAQGAPTEAFF
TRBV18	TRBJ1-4	CASSQGQSLNEKLFF
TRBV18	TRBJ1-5	CASSPGQRFQPQHF
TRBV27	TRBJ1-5	CASSFWGNQPQHF
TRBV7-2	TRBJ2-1	CASSLDLAGKQFF
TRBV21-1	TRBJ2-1	CASSRAFQTTGNEQFF
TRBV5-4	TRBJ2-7	CASSETVSYEQYF
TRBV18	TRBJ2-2	CASSLDTNTGELFF
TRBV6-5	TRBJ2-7	CASSRKGQGAFQQYF
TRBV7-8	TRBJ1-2	CASSTGTAGNYGYTF
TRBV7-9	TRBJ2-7	CASSFRGGEQYF
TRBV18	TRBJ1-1	CASSLNLRDSGTSDTEAFF
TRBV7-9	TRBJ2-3	CASSVGAGSADTQYF
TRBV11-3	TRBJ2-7	CASSARGSYEQYF
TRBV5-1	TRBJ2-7	CASSLVSGSYEQYF
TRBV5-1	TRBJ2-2	CASSLGAENTGELFF